The source of this TCR beta chain is a study of CD4 T cells in relation to SARS-CoV-2 and coronaviruses. Broader study findings: This crossreactivity analysis covered spike protein alone, no other viral proteins. Each donor contributed either pre-pandemic or post-infection samples, not both.

TCRdb's copy holds only in-frame clones and misses some; the assay was immunoSEQ multiplex PCR. The table includes around 15,000 clones, over 65% detected once. V was shortened by 2 bases and J by 1 base, with 12 bases between the two germline ends. This CDR3 has 17 residues. Germline V CDR1 and CDR2: ENHRY, SYGVKD. As concerns this clone: No antigen is known for it.

The unexposed donors gave CD4+ T cells in about 2010-2019, prior to COVID-19. Isolation of CD4+ T cells took place after less than 13 days in culture. Cells permitting, SARS-CoV-2 S/N and four cold-coronavirus spikes were tested on unexposed-donor CD4+ T cells. The TCR originated in a human donor in good health. The sample was CD4+ T cells from PBMCs, cultured in vitro. This sequence joins TRBV10-3 and TRBJ2-6; either TRBD1 or TRBD2 may supply D (5 bases each). The CDR3 loop is CAISEGLGVSGANVLTF. The DNA for the CDR3 is TGTGCCATCAGTGAGGGGTTGGGGGTGTCTGGGGCCAACGTCCTGACTTTC.